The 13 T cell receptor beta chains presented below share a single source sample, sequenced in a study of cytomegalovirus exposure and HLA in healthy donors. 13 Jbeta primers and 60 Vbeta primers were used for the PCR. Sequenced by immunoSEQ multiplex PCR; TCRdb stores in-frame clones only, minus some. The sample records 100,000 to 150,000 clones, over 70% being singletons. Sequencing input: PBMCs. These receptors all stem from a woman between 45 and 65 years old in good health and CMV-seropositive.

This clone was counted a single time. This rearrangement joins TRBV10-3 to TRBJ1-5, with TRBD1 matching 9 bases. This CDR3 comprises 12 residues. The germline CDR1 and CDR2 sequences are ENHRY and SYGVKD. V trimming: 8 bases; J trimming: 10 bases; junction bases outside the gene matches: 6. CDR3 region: CAIWTGDGPQHF. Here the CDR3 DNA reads TGTGCCATCTGGACAGGGGACGGTCCCCAGCATTTT.

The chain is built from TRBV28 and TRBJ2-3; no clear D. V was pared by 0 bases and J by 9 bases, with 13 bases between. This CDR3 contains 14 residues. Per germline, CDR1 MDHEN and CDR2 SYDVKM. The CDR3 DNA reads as TGTGCCAGCAGTTTATGGGATAGCCAAGCCACGCAGTATTTT. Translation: CASSLWDSQATQYF.

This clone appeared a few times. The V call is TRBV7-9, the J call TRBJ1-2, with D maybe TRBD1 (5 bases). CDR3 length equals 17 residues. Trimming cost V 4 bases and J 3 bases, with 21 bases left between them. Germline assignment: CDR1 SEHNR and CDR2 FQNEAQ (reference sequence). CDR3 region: CASSSILGTHYHYGYTF. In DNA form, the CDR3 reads TGTGCCAGCAGCTCGATATTAGGGACTCACTACCACTATGGCTACACCTTC.

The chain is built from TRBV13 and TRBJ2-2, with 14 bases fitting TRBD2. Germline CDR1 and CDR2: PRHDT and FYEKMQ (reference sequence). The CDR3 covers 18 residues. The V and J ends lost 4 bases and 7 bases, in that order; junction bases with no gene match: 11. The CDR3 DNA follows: TGTGCCAGCAGCTCCCTCCGACTAGCGGGGGGGCAGGGCGGGGAGCTGTTTTTT. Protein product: CASSSLRLAGGQGGELFF.

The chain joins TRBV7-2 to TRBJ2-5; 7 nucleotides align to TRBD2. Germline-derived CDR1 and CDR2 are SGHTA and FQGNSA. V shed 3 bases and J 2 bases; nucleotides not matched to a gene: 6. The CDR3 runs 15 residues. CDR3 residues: CASSLPGLTQETQYF. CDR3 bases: TGTGCCAGCAGCTTGCCGGGACTAACACAAGAGACCCAGTACTTC. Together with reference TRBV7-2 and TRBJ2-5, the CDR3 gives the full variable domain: GAGVSQSPSNKVTEKGKDVELRCDPISGHTALYWYRQSLGQGLEFLIYFQGNSAPDKSGLPSDRFSAERTGGSVSTLTIQRTQQEDSAVYLCASSLPGLTQETQYFGPGTRLLVL.

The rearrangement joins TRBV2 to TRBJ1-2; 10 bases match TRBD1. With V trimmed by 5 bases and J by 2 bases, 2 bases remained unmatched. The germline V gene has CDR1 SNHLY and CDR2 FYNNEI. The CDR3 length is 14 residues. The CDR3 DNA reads TGTGCCAGCAGTAAGACAGGGGGCAACTATGGCTACACCTTC. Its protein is CASSKTGGNYGYTF.

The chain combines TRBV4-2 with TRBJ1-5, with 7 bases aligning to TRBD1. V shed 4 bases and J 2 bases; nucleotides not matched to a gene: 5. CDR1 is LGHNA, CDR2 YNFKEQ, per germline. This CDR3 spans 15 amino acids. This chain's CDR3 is CASSPTGDRNQPQHF. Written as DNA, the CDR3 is TGTGCCAGCAGCCCCACAGGGGATCGCAATCAGCCCCAGCATTTT.

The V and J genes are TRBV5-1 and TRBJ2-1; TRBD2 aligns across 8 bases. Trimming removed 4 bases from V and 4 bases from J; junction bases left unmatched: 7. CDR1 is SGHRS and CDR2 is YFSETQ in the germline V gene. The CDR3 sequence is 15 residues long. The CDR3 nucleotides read TGCGCCAGCAGCCCGGGAGGGGCAGTATACAATGAGCAGTTCTTC. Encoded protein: CASSPGGAVYNEQFF.

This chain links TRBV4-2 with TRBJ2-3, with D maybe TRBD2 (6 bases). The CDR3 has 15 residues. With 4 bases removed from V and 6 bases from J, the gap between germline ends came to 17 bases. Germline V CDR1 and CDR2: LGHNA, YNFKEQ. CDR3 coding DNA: TGTGCCAGCAGCCTCCCGGGTGGGAGGTTGGATACGCAGTATTTT. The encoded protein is CASSLPGGRLDTQYF.

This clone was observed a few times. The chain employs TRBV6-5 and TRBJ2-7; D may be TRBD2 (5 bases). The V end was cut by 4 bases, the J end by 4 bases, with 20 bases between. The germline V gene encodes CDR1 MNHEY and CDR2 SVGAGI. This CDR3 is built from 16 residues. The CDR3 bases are TGTGCCAGCAGTTTTATTACTAGGAAGAGGGCATACGAGCAGTACTTC. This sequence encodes CASSFITRKRAYEQYF.

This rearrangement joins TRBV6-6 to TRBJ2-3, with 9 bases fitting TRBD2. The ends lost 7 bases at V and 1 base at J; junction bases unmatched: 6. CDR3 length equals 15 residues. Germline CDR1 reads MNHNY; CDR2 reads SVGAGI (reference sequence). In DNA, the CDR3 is TGTGCCAGCACCCCAAAGCGGGAGGGCACAGATACGCAGTATTTT. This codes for CASTPKREGTDTQYF.

In DNA form, the CDR3 reads TGTGCCAGCAGCGCGGGACAGGGGCAAGAGACCCAGTACTTC. Translated: CASSAGQGQETQYF. This chain joins TRBV7-2 and TRBJ2-5, with 10 bases that match TRBD1. Germline V lookup: CDR1 SGHTA, CDR2 FQGNSA. The CDR3 has 14 amino acids. J was trimmed by 2 bases and V by 5 bases; bases with no gene match: 2.

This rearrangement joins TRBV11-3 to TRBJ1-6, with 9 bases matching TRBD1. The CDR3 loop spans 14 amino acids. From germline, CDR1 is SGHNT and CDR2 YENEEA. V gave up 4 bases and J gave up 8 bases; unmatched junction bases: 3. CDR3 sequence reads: CASSSGQGHSPLHF. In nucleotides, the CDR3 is TGTGCCAGCAGCTCGGGACAGGGACATTCACCCCTCCACTTT.